This T cell receptor beta chain was observed in a study of Graves' ophthalmopathy and Graves' hyperthyroidism. Per the germline V gene, CDR1 is SQVTM and CDR2 is ANQGSEA. This CDR3 is built from 13 residues. V trimming: 5 bases; J trimming: 0 bases; junction bases outside the gene matches: 3. This clonotype appeared many times. Its antigen is unidentified. Study results and limitations: Ophthalmopathy progression prediction by the model yielded a sensitivity of about 68% and a specificity of just over 72%. The authors also found most expanded thyroid clonotypes above 0.001 frequency in blood.

The authors amplified TCR beta CDR3 regions, and they did so from RNA transcripts for repertoire sequencing. HTBI primers served in a first-round RT-PCR, which a second-round multiplex PCR followed. MiXCR, run by TCRdb on the multiplex PCR reads, gives a single entry per CDR3 protein. The sample consists of 300,000 to 350,000 distinct CDR3 sequences, roughly 15% of them appearing once. Uncontrolled infections, pregnancy, lactation or other autoimmune diseases led to patient exclusion. The PBMCs originated from around 10 ml of fresh peripheral blood. The genes are TRBV29-1 and TRBJ2-7; TRBD1 matches at 8 bases. The clonotype comes from an adult man with Graves' ophthalmopathy. The sequenced sample was peripheral blood. This CDR3 reads CSVRTGYSYEQYF. DNA of the CDR3: TGCAGCGTTAGGACAGGGTACTCCTACGAGCAGTACTTC.